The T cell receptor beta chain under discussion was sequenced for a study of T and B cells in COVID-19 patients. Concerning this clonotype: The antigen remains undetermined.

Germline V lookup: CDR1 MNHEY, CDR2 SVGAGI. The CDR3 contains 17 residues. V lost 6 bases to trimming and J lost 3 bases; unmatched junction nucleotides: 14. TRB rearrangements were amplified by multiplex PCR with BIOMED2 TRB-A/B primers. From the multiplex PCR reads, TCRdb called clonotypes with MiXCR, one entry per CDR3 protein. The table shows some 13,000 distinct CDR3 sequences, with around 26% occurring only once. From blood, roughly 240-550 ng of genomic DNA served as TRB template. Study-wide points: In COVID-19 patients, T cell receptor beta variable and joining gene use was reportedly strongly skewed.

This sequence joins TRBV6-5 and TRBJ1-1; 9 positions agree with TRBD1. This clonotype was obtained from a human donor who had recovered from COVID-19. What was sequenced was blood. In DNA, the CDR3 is TGTGCCAGCAGCCAAACAGGGGGCGAATCCTATCACACTGAAGCTTTCTTT. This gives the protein CASSQTGGESYHTEAFF.